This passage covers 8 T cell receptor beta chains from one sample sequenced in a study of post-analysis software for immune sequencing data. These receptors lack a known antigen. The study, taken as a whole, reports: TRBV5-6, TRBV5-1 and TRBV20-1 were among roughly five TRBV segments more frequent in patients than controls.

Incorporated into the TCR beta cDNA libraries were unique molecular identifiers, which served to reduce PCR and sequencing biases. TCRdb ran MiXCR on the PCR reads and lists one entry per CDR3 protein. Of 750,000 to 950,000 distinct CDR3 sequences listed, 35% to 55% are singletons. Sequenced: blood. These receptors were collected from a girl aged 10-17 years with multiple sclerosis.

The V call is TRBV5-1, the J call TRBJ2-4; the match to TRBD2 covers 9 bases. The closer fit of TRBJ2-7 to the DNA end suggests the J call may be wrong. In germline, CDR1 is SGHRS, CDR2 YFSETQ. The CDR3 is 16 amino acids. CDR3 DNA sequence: TGCGCCAGCAGCCCGACGGGTCTAGCGGGAATCTACGAGCAGTACTTC. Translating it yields CASSPTGLAGIYEQYF.

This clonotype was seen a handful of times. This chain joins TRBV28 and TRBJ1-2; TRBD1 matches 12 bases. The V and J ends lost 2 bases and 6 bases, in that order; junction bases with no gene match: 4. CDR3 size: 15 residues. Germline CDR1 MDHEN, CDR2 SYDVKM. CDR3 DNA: TGTGCCAGCAGTTTACCTGGGACAGGGGGCGATGGCTACACCTTC. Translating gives CASSLPGTGGDGYTF.

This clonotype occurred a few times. This chain's CDR3 is CATGLAQNEQFF. The CDR3 DNA sequence: TGTGCCACGGGCCTAGCTCAAAATGAGCAGTTCTTC. The V gene is TRBV28, the J gene TRBJ2-1, with D perhaps matching TRBD2 (5 bases). The V gene's germline CDR1 is MDHEN and CDR2 SYDVKM. V lost 10 bases to trimming and J lost 7 bases, with 14 bases between them. The CDR3 extends over 12 amino acids.

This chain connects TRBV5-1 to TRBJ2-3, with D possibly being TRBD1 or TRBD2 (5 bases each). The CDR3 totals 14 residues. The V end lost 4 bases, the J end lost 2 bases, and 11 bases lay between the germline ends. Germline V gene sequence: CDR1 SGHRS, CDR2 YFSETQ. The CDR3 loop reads CASSGGPTTDTQYF. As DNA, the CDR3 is TGCGCCAGCAGCGGGGGACCGACCACAGATACGCAGTATTTT.

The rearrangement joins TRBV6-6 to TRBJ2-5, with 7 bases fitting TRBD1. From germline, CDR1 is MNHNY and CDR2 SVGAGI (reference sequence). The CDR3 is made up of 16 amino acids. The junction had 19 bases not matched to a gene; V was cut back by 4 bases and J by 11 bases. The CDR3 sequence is CASSWATGQSGREQYF. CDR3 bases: TGTGCCAGCAGTTGGGCGACGGGACAGAGTGGTCGAGAGCAGTACTTC.

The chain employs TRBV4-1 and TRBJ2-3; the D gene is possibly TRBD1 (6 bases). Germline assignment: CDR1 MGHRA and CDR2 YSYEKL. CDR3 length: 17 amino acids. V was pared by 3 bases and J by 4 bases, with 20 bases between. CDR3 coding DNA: TGCGCCAGCAGCCAGACCCCCAGGGGCGCGATCCCAGATACGCAGTATTTT. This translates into CASSQTPRGAIPDTQYF.

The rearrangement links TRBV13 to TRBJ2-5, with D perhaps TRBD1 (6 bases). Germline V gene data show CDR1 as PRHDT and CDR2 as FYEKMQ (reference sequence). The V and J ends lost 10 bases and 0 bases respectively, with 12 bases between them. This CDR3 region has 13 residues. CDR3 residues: CATDGDNQETQYF. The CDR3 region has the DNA TGTGCCACCGATGGGGACAACCAAGAGACCCAGTACTTC. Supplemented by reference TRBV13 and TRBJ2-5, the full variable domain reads AAGVIQSPRHLIKEKRETATLKCYPIPRHDTVYWYQQGPGQDPQFLISFYEKMQSDKGSIPDRFSAQQFSDYHSELNMSSLELGDSALYFCATDGDNQETQYFGPGTRLLVL.

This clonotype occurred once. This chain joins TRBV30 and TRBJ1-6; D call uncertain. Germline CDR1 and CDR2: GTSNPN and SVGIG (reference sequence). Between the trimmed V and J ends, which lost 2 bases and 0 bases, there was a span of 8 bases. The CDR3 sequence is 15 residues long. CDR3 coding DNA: TGTGCCTGGAGTTCTAGGAGCTCCTATAATTCACCCCTCCACTTT. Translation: CAWSSRSSYNSPLHF.